This entry features one TCR beta chain sequence. The antigen remains undetermined. Treatment given: oral pan-JAK inhibitor, 5-10 mg twice daily. Sequencing templates came from extracted RNA that was reverse transcribed into cDNA. The table came from immunoSEQ multiplex PCR; TCRdb's copy has only in-frame clones and leaves some out. The data hold 150,000 or so clones, with approximately 65% observed a single time. This sample was taken from a study of CD8+ T cells in alopecia areata. Study overall: Tofacitinib was given for 6 to 18 months, then stopped for 6 months.

Study conclusions and caveats: Sequencing of scalp samples also captures resident alphabeta T cells of normal skin. Patients shared TCRs less clearly than mice did, possibly owing to HLA.

The material was CD4+ T cells sorted from blood, obtained at week 4, from a patient treated with tofacitinib. The clonotype comes from a human donor with alopecia areata.

The CDR3 bases are TGTGCCAGCATAGGGACTAGCGGGCCCTATACGCAGTATTTT. This sequence encodes CASIGTSGPYTQYF. This chain links TRBV2 with TRBJ2-3; 12 bases map to TRBD2. The V gene's germline CDR1 is SNHLY and CDR2 FYNNEI. Trimming at V came to 7 bases and at J to 7 bases, leaving 6 bases not matched to a gene. The CDR3 contains 14 residues. Full variable domain (missing parts from reference TRBV2 and TRBJ2-3): EPEVTQTPSHQVTQMGQEVILRCVPISNHLYFYWYRQILGQKVEFLVSFYNNEISEKSEIFDDQFSVERPDGSNFTLKIRSTKLEDSAMYFCASIGTSGPYTQYFGPGTRLTVL.